The next 19 T cell receptor beta chains were all read from a single sample in a study of blood T cells in healthy people across ages. With a J-beta primer mix and a sample-barcoded 5' primer, a second PCR ran roughly 7 to 11 cycles. MiXCR, run by TCRdb on the 5' RACE reads, gives a single entry per CDR3 protein. The top ten hold 3% of the sample, which has about 780,000 distinct CDR3 sequences, approximately 24% seen once. These same records also appear under a second study, on T cells of mothers and their children.

Sequences were obtained from blood. All receptors derive from a boy aged 10-17 years in good health.

The V call is TRBV6-5, the J call TRBJ2-3, with 7 bases aligning to TRBD1. Germline CDR1 reads MNHEY; CDR2 reads SVGAGI. The CDR3 consists of 16 residues. Losses at the gene ends were 4 bases for V and 3 bases for J; bases not matched to a gene: 10. The CDR3 spells CASSSFRQGGTDTQYF. CDR3 in DNA: TGTGCCAGCAGTTCCTTCCGACAGGGTGGAACAGATACGCAGTATTTT.

Here the CDR3 DNA reads TGCAGTGCTAGATCGCTAGCGGGGAGGGAGACCCAGTACTTC. This encodes CSARSLAGRETQYF. The chain uses TRBV20-1 and TRBJ2-5; 9 bases fit TRBD2. The CDR3 is made up of 14 amino acids. V lost 2 bases and J lost 5; bases outside the gene matches: 6. In germline, CDR1 is DFQATT, CDR2 SNEGSKA (reference sequence).

This clonotype was detected only a few times. This chain uses TRBV28 with TRBJ2-1; no clear D. The end of the DNA fits TRBJ2-7 better, so the J call may be wrong. Germline CDR1 MDHEN, CDR2 SYDVKM. This CDR3 has 14 residues. The CDR3 bases are TGTGCCAGCAGTGGCCCCGGACGATCTTACGAGCAGTACTTC. Encoded protein: CASSGPGRSYEQYF.

This clonotype occurred once. The chain links TRBV20-1 to TRBJ2-5; D might be TRBD1 (6 bases). V lost 0 bases to trimming and J lost 13 bases, with 15 bases between them. CDR3 length equals 12 residues. CDR1 DFQATT and CDR2 SNEGSKA come from the germline V gene (reference sequence). CDR3 DNA sequence: TGCAGTGCTAGAGATCGGGGACAATCGGGGTACTTC. Amino acids: CSARDRGQSGYF.

The table lists this clonotype with a few counts. The junction and the germline gene differ at one end; a read error may be behind it. V and J are TRBV5-6 and TRBJ2-7; possible D gene TRBD1, 5 bases. From germline, CDR1 is SGHDT and CDR2 YYEEEE. The CDR3 has 12 amino acids. The CDR3 sequence: CASSLARAESNF. CDR3 sequence (DNA): TGTGCCAGCAGCTTGGCCAGGGCGGAAAGCAACTTC. The full variable domain, completed using reference TRBV5-6 and TRBJ2-7, is DAGVTQSPTHLIKTRGQQVTLRCSPKSGHDTVSWYQQALGQGPQFIFQYYEEEERQRGNFPDRFSGHQFPNYSSELNVNALLLGDSALYLCASSLARAESNFGPGTRLTVT.

This chain uses TRBV9 with TRBJ1-1; a possible D gene is TRBD1 (5 bases). Trimming left V 3 bases short and J 0 bases short, with 12 bases between. This CDR3 has 15 residues. The germline V gene encodes CDR1 SGDLS and CDR2 YYNGEE. The CDR3 sequence: CASSGGGRLNTEAFF. The CDR3 nucleotides are TGTGCCAGCAGCGGGGGGGGGAGATTGAACACTGAAGCTTTCTTT.

CDR3 nucleotide sequence: TGTGCCAGCAGCTCAGTTTGGGTGGGGACTGAAGCTTTCTTT. Amino acid sequence: CASSSVWVGTEAFF. This rearrangement joins TRBV5-5 to TRBJ1-1; D is unresolved. CDR1 is SGHKS, CDR2 YYEKEE, per germline (reference sequence). Trimming took 3 bases from V and 5 from J, leaving 14 bases between them. The CDR3 length is 14 residues.

This clonotype was counted only a few times. The gene calls are TRBV29-1 and TRBJ2-5; no clear D gene. CDR3 length: 11 amino acids. V gave up 6 bases and J gave up 4 bases, with 9 bases separating them. CDR1 SQVTM and CDR2 ANQGSEA come from the germline V gene. CDR3 amino acids: CSVPRRETQYF. CDR3 DNA sequence: TGCAGCGTCCCGAGGAGAGAGACCCAGTACTTC.

In the case of this clonotype: At one end, the junction sequence differs from germline, possibly due to a read error. The chain combines TRBV30 with TRBJ2-5; D could derive from TRBD1 or TRBD2 (5 bases each). Germline V gene sequence: CDR1 GTSNPN, CDR2 SVGIG (reference sequence). The CDR3 contains 14 residues. CDR3 sequence reads: CAWRGPGDHETQYF. The CDR3 DNA is TGTGCCTGGCGGGGACCCGGAGACCATGAGACCCAGTACTTC.

This clonotype was detected a few times. CDR3 region: CASSPRDANYEQYF. CDR3 coding DNA: TGTGCCAGCAGCCCCCGGGACGCAAACTACGAGCAGTACTTC. This chain uses TRBV7-9 with TRBJ2-7, with D perhaps given as TRBD1 or TRBD2 (5 bases each). The CDR3 is 14 residues long. V dropped 5 bases and J dropped 3 bases, with 14 bases sitting between them. From germline, CDR1 is SEHNR and CDR2 FQNEAQ (reference sequence).

This clonotype was seen once. The V gene is TRBV20-1, the J gene TRBJ1-4; the D gene is possibly TRBD1 (5 bases). The CDR3 totals 16 residues. V was shortened by 0 bases and J by 5 bases, with 16 bases between the two germline ends. The V gene's germline CDR1 is DFQATT and CDR2 SNEGSKA (reference sequence). CDR3 sequence: CSARDREGRVNEKLFF. The CDR3 nucleotides are TGCAGTGCTAGAGACAGGGAGGGACGGGTAAATGAAAAACTGTTTTTT.

The chain recombines TRBV20-1 with TRBJ2-1; 8 positions match TRBD2. The CDR3 has 16 amino acids. V dropped 1 base and J dropped 1; count of bases not matched to a gene: 6. CDR1 is DFQATT, CDR2 SNEGSKA, per germline (reference sequence). The DNA of the CDR3 is TGCAGTGCTAGAGGGCTAGCGGGCCCGTCCTACAATGAGCAGTTCTTC. Protein sequence: CSARGLAGPSYNEQFF.

The chain carries TRBV7-9 and TRBJ1-6, with D unclear. Trimming pared 3 bases from V and 6 bases from J, leaving 9 bases between. This CDR3 contains 14 residues. Germline values: CDR1 SEHNR, CDR2 FQNEAQ (reference sequence). CDR3 DNA sequence: TGTGCCAGCAGCTTTGTCAGCATTAATTCACCCCTCCACTTT. Translation: CASSFVSINSPLHF.

This clonotype was picked up a small number of times. This sequence joins TRBV10-2 and TRBJ2-7; tentatively, D is TRBD2 (6 bases). The CDR3 sequence is 13 residues long. The germline V gene has CDR1 WSHSY and CDR2 SAAADI. V gave up 0 bases and J gave up 6 bases, with 9 bases separating them. The DNA for the CDR3 is TGCGCCAGCAGTGAGTCGGTGGAGGGCGAGCAGTACTTC. This codes for CASSESVEGEQYF.

V and J are TRBV30 and TRBJ2-5; TRBD1 is a possible D gene (7 bases). With the DNA end fitting TRBJ2-1 better, the J assignment may be wrong. The CDR3 spans 12 residues. CDR1 GTSNPN and CDR2 SVGIG come from the germline V gene (reference sequence). The CDR3 reads CASNPGGNEQFF. The CDR3, as DNA: TGTGCCTCCAACCCAGGGGGGAATGAGCAGTTCTTC.

This sequence joins TRBV29-1 and TRBJ1-4; D might be TRBD1 (5 bases). The V end lost 1 base, the J end lost 8 bases, and 11 bases lay between the germline ends. This CDR3 is built from 13 residues. Germline CDR1 and CDR2: SQVTM and ANQGSEA. The CDR3 nucleotides are TGCAGCGTTGAAGCGGGGGGTTGGGAAAAACTGTTTTTT. This translates into CSVEAGGWEKLFF.

In this sample, this clonotype turned up a few times. The rearrangement uses TRBV6-5 and TRBJ2-5; D perhaps matches TRBD1 (5 bases). Germline V gene lookup returns CDR1 MNHEY and CDR2 SVGAGI. Trimming pared 0 bases from V and 4 bases from J, leaving 9 bases between. The CDR3 has 14 residues. Here the CDR3 reads CASSYSAGRETQYF. In DNA, the CDR3 is TGTGCCAGCAGTTACTCGGCAGGGCGAGAGACCCAGTACTTC.

This chain links TRBV6-5 with TRBJ1-1, with 7 bases that match TRBD1. Germline V lookup: CDR1 MNHEY, CDR2 SVGAGI. The CDR3 is 13 residues long. Trimming cost V 8 bases and J 4 bases; bases outside gene matches: 7. For the CDR3, the DNA is TGTGCCAGCGCGCGCCAGGGGGGCACTGAAGCTTTCTTT. Translating it yields CASARQGGTEAFF.

J is TRBJ2-7 and V is TRBV20-1; no definite D call. The germline gives CDR1 DFQATT, CDR2 SNEGSKA (reference sequence). The CDR3 covers 13 residues. Trimming took 5 bases from V and 0 from J, leaving 11 bases between them. This CDR3 reads CSASAESSYEQYF. CDR3 sequence (DNA): TGCAGTGCTTCGGCGGAGAGCTCCTACGAGCAGTACTTC.